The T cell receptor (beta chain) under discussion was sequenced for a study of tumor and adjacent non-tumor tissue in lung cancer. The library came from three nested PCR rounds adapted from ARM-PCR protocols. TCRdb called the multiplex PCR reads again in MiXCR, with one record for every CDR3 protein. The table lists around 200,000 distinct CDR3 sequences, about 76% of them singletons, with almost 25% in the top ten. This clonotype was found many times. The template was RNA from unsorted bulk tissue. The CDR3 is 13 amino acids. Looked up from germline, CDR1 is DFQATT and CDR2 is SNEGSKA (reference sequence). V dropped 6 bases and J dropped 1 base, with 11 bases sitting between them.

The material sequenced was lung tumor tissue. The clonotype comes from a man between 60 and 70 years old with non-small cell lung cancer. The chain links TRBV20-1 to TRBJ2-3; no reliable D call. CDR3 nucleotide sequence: TGCAGTGCCCCTGGCCGGGGCACAGATACGCAGTATTTT. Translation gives CSAPGRGTDTQYF.